This TCR beta chain was identified in a study of human T cells and chemical hapten exposure. On the study more broadly: The use of 2% DPC on roughly 2 cm by roughly 2 cm of upper inner arm skin constituted sensitization.

The library attached unique molecular identifiers to individual cDNA molecules. TCRdb recomputed calls from the RACE reads with MiXCR, one row per CDR3 protein. The sample lists roughly 48,000 distinct CDR3 sequences, 9.5% to 12% occurring once. CDR3 length: 14 amino acids. The germline gives CDR1 PRHDT, CDR2 FYEKMQ (reference sequence). The V end lost 6 bases, the J end lost 4 bases, and 15 bases lay between the germline ends. Study findings and constraints: Significantly greater numbers of large CDR3 similarity clusters came from expanded TCRs than from controls.

Notes on this clonotype: What it binds is unknown.

Noted time point: patch test 1, 2 weeks after DPC sensitization. Sample treatment: therapeutic diphenylcyclopropenone sensitization with weekly scalp DPC. From whole blood left unfractionated, total RNA was extracted. Ahead of each patch test application, blood was drawn. This clonotype originated in a woman aged 40 to 50 with alopecia areata. Some clones in this sample may be carry-over from other donors' samples. The chain joins TRBV13 to TRBJ1-1, with D possibly being TRBD1 (5 bases). Sample: whole blood, taken in connection with sensitization to the hapten diphenylcyclopropenone (DPC). The CDR3 DNA reads as TGTGCCAGCAGGACCGGGGGTATAGGCACTGAAGCTTTCTTT. Amino acids: CASRTGGIGTEAFF.